Given below is one T cell receptor beta chain in context. Which antigen it targets is not known. No base-level quality is on record; no much larger clone is a single base apart. This sample was taken from a study of blood T cell repertoires in COVID-19 (dated by TCRdb to 2019 to 2021). Turning to the overall study: Samples covering the acute and convalescent phases of COVID-19 were provided by collaborators in the United States, Italy and Spain. The prospective study material was composed of cDNA or gDNA derived from T cells, B-cell-depleted T cells, or PBMCs. The dataset comprised deeply sampled blood TCRbeta repertoires from subjects exposed to, actively infected with, or recovered from COVID-19. The repertoires were released in a freely available public database meant as a resource for research on the immune response to SARS-CoV-2. Samples were obtained from the ongoing ImmuneRACE study (first 160 participants) and from some 1,200 subjects provided by 6 global collaborators. The sample metadata nearly always contained a de-identified subject ID, COVID-19 status, age in years and sex. Where available, HLA class I and class II types were taken from metadata supplied by the sample provider and were not determined by assay-based typing.

V is pared back by 8 bases and J by 0 bases, with 14 bases lying between the germline termini. Taken from cysteine to phenylalanine, the CDR3 has 14 residues. Only CDR3 DNA is held: 42 bases, read in frame from base 1. Reading the germline V gene gives CDR1 ENHRY and CDR2 SYGVKD. The research as a whole found: The amount of clinical and demographic metadata varied by source and participant and was provided uncurated.

The collaborating institutions used their own protocols to collect whole blood in K2EDTA tubes. For TCRbeta analysis, collaborators shipped samples in one of three forms: frozen whole blood, isolated PBMCs, or DNA extracted from either of those sample types. TCRbeta CDR3 regions were amplified from genomic DNA using the immunoSEQ Assay, a bias-controlled multiplex PCR. The authors' pipeline ran thus. Nucleated cell counts per sample were estimated from amplification of reference gene primers within the assay. To quantify the absolute abundance of each unique TCRbeta CDR3 rearrangement, sequence reads were collapsed and filtered. For each sample, productive Simpson clonality was calculated as the square root of Simpson's diversity index across productive rearrangements. Not all clones reach the TCRdb copy of this immuneACCESS table, which keeps in-frame sequences only. Checked studies attribute under half of the gap to unresolved V genes and leave the rest unexplained. The V and J calls and clone size were taken over from that table, and D and trimming were inferred from the DNA. The sample records over 150,000 clones, approximately 91% of which are singletons. 0.5% to 0.65% of the sample comes from the top ten.

The sequence joins TRBV10-3 to TRBJ2-7; a tentative D call is TRBD1 (6 bases match). This receptor was identified in a man in his fifties with acute or convalescent COVID-19. The sample taken for sequencing was peripheral blood. DNA sequence: TGTGCCATCGCCCCCCGGGACAACTCCTACGAGCAGTACTTC. Its translation reads: CAIAPRDNSYEQYF.